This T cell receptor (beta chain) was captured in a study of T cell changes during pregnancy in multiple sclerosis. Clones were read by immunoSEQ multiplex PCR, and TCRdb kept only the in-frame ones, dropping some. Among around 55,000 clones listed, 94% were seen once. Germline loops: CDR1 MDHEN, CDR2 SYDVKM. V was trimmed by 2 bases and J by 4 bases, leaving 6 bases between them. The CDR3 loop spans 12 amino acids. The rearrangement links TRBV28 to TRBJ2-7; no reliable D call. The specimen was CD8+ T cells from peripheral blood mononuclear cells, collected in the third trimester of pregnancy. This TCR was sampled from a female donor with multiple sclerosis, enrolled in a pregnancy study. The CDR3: CASSLLSYEQYF. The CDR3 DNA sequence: TGTGCCAGCAGTTTACTCAGTTACGAGCAGTACTTC.